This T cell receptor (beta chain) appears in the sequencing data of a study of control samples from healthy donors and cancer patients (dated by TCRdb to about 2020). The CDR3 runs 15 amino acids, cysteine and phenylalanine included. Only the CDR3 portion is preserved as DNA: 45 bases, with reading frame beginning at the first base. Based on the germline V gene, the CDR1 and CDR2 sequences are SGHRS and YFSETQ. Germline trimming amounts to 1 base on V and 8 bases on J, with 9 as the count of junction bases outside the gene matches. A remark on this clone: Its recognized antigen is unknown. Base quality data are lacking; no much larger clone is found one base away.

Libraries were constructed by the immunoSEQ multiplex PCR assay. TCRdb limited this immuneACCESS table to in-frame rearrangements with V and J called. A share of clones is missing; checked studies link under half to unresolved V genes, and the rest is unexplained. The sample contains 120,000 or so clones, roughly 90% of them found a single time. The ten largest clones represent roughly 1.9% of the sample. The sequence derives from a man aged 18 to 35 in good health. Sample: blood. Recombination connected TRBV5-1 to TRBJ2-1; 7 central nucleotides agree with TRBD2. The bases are TGCGCCAGCAGCTTGATGGGAGGGTTGGGCGATGAGCAGTTCTTC. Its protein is CASSLMGGLGDEQFF.